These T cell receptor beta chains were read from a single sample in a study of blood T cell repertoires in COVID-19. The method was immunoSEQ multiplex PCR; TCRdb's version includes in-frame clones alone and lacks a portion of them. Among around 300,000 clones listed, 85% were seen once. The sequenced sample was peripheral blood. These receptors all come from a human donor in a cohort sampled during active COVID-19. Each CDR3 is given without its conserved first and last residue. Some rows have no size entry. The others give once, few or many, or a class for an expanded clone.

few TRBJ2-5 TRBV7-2 ASSLTSGGAETQY
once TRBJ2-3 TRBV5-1 ASSLQRTGGQSTDTQY
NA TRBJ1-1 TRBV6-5 ASSYSIQGAEAF
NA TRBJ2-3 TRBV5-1 ASSLGQSDTQY
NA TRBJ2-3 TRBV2 ASSRTSGGSTDTQY
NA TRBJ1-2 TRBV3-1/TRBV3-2 ASSPREGNYGYT
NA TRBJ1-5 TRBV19 ASSRVSNQPQH
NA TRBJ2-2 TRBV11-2 ASSWTSGGTDTGELF
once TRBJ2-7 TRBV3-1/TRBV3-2 ASSFTSLSYEQY
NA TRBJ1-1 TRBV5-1 ASSLEGAPSNTEAF